Presented here are 12 T cell receptor beta chains from one specimen sequenced in a study of blood T cell repertoires in COVID-19. Measured with immunoSEQ multiplex PCR; TCRdb has only the in-frame clones, and not every one. The sample shows some 130,000 clones, about nine tenths of them seen only once. Sequencing used peripheral blood. These receptors were obtained from a man in his 60s with COVID-19, enrolled during active disease.

The chain is built from TRBV25-1 and TRBJ2-1; 9 nucleotides align to TRBD2. J gave up 3 bases and V 1 base, and 4 bases lay outside the gene matches. CDR1 and CDR2 (germline): MGHDK, SYGVNS. The CDR3 length is 16 residues. CDR3 in amino acids: CASSESTSGFYNEQFF. The CDR3 nucleotides are TGTGCCAGCAGTGAATCAACTAGCGGGTTCTACAATGAGCAGTTCTTC.

The chain carries TRBV5-1 and TRBJ2-7, with TRBD2 as a possible D gene (6 bases). Germline CDR1 and CDR2: SGHRS and YFSETQ. The CDR3 contains 15 residues. The V gene lost 0 bases and the J gene lost 1 base, with 11 bases spanning the gap. DNA of the CDR3: TGCGCCAGCAGCTTGGCTGCGGGATTGTCCTACGAGCAGTACTTC. Its translation: CASSLAAGLSYEQYF.

The V call is TRBV4-1, the J call TRBJ2-1; 9 bases are a match to TRBD1. The CDR3 length is 16 residues. Germline loops: CDR1 MGHRA, CDR2 YSYEKL. V lost 3 bases and J lost 4; bases outside the gene matches: 7. This CDR3 reads CASSHARDRVYNEQFF. The DNA for the CDR3 is TGCGCCAGCAGCCACGCCCGGGACAGGGTATACAATGAGCAGTTCTTC.

The V call is TRBV24-1, the J call TRBJ1-2; maybe TRBD1 (6 bases). V was trimmed by 0 bases and J by 6 bases, leaving 7 bases between them. The CDR3 runs to 13 residues. Germline V CDR1 and CDR2: KGHDR, SFDVKD. CDR3 protein: CATSDLAGDGYTF. CDR3 bases: TGTGCCACCAGTGATTTGGCAGGGGATGGCTACACCTTC.

The V and J genes are TRBV11-3 and TRBJ2-3; 12 bases are a match to TRBD2. The CDR3 extends over 16 amino acids. V was clipped by 3 bases and J by 4 bases; unmatched bases: 5. Germline CDR1 is SGHNT and CDR2 is YENEEA. CDR3 DNA: TGTGCCAGCAGCTTTCGACTAGCGGGAGCTTCAGATACGCAGTATTTT. It translates to CASSFRLAGASDTQYF.

The gene calls are TRBV2 and TRBJ2-2; D not resolved. This CDR3 is 13 amino acids long. V lost 6 bases to trimming and J lost 5 bases, with 10 bases between them. CDR1 is SNHLY and CDR2 is FYNNEI in the germline V gene. CDR3 loop: CASRQSRTGELFF. The CDR3 DNA reads as TGTGCCAGCAGACAGTCGAGAACCGGGGAGCTGTTTTTT.

The rearrangement joins TRBV30 to TRBJ2-1; D call uncertain. The CDR3 has 12 amino acids. Germline V gene data show CDR1 as GTSNPN and CDR2 as SVGIG (reference sequence). Between the trimmed V and J ends, which lost 0 bases and 9 bases, there was a span of 9 bases. CDR3 in DNA: TGTGCCTGGAGTGTAATCGGTAGTGAGCAGTTCTTC. The encoded protein is CAWSVIGSEQFF.

V and J are TRBV12-3 or TRBV12-4 and TRBJ2-4; 7 bases are a match to TRBD1. The CDR3 contains 13 residues. The J segment lost 9 bases and the V segment lost 6 bases, leaving 8 bases of the junction unmatched. CDR3 residues: CASRSTGPGIQYF. Here the CDR3 DNA reads TGTGCCAGCAGGTCGACAGGGCCGGGCATTCAGTACTTC.

The chain is built from TRBV6-6 and TRBJ1-3, with D tentatively TRBD1 (5 bases). The CDR3 has 14 amino acids. V lost 5 bases and J lost 4, with 12 bases in between. The V gene's germline CDR1 is MNHNY and CDR2 SVGAGI (reference sequence). DNA of the CDR3: TGTGCCAGCAGTCCTACCTCAGGGGGAAACACCATATATTTT. Translating it yields CASSPTSGGNTIYF.

The V gene is TRBV15, the J gene TRBJ2-2; D is possibly TRBD2 (5 bases). The CDR3 spans 14 residues. Trimming cost V 0 bases and J 7 bases, with 9 bases left between them. From germline, CDR1 is LNHNV and CDR2 YYDKDF (reference sequence). CDR3 sequence reads: CATSRDRGIGELFF. The CDR3 DNA is TGTGCCACCAGCAGAGACCGGGGAATCGGGGAGCTGTTTTTT.

The rearrangement links TRBV15 to TRBJ2-7; 8 positions match TRBD2. V lost 0 bases, J lost 7 bases, and 5 bases stayed unmatched. This CDR3 is built from 14 residues. CDR1 LNHNV and CDR2 YYDKDF come from the germline V gene (reference sequence). The CDR3 reads CATSRDREGGEQYF. Here the CDR3 DNA reads TGTGCCACCAGCAGAGATCGGGAGGGCGGGGAGCAGTACTTC.

The gene calls are TRBV9 and TRBJ1-4; TRBD1 is a possible D gene (6 bases). Trimming removed 0 bases from V and 3 bases from J, with 9 bases in between. The CDR3 contains 15 residues. Per germline, CDR1 SGDLS and CDR2 YYNGEE. The CDR3 sequence: CASSVGDTANEKLFF. The CDR3 DNA follows: TGTGCCAGCAGCGTAGGGGACACCGCTAATGAAAAACTGTTTTTT.